The 8 T cell receptor beta chains given below trace back to one sample, sequenced in a study of T cell changes during pregnancy in multiple sclerosis. Clones were sequenced by immunoSEQ multiplex PCR, and TCRdb holds only the in-frame ones, with some missing. The sample holds tens of thousands of clones, around 89% seen once. This sample comprised CD8+ T cells from peripheral blood mononuclear cells, obtained in the second trimester of pregnancy. These receptors were obtained from a female donor with multiple sclerosis, enrolled in a pregnancy study.

The V call is TRBV5-4, the J call TRBJ2-5; 9 positions agree with TRBD1. Per germline, CDR1 SGHNT and CDR2 YYREEE (reference sequence). The CDR3 extends over 14 amino acids. The J segment lost 4 bases and the V segment lost 2 bases, leaving 3 bases of the junction unmatched. The CDR3 sequence: CASSFGQGTETQYF. CDR3 in DNA: TGTGCCAGCAGCTTCGGACAGGGGACAGAGACCCAGTACTTC.

This clone was found once. Here the CDR3 DNA reads TGCGCCAGCAGCCAGCAATCCGGGACAGGGTTCGAGCAGTACTTC. Its translation is CASSQQSGTGFEQYF. The chain employs TRBV4-1 and TRBJ2-7, with 9 bases that match TRBD1. Germline V gives CDR1 MGHRA, CDR2 YSYEKL. The V gene end was trimmed by 3 bases and the J gene end by 6 bases; junction bases not matched to a gene: 9. This CDR3 is built from 15 residues.

This chain joins TRBV13 and TRBJ1-2; D call uncertain. Germline CDR1 and CDR2: PRHDT and FYEKMQ (reference sequence). This CDR3 comprises 14 residues. Deletions cut 2 bases from V and 1 base from J, with 8 bases between. CDR3 bases: TGTGCCAGCAGCTTAAACAGCCTTAACTATGGCTACACCTTC. Protein: CASSLNSLNYGYTF. Filled out from reference TRBV13 and TRBJ1-2, the complete variable domain reads AAGVIQSPRHLIKEKRETATLKCYPIPRHDTVYWYQQGPGQDPQFLISFYEKMQSDKGSIPDRFSAQQFSDYHSELNMSSLELGDSALYFCASSLNSLNYGYTFGSGTRLTVV.

The V call is TRBV7-8, the J call TRBJ1-5; TRBD1 aligns across 10 bases. Germline V gives CDR1 SGHVS, CDR2 FQNEAQ. V shed 6 bases, J shed 0 bases, and the junction held 2 bases outside the gene matches. The CDR3 consists of 15 residues. In DNA form, the CDR3 reads TGTGCCAGCAGTCGACAGGGGGCTAGCAATCAGCCCCAGCATTTT. This codes for CASSRQGASNQPQHF.

The chain has TRBV15 and TRBJ2-1; tentative D call: TRBD2 (5 bases). V was trimmed by 1 base and J by 1 base, leaving 14 bases between them. Germline-derived CDR1 and CDR2 are LNHNV and YYDKDF (reference sequence). The CDR3 has 17 residues. The CDR3 protein is CATSRGSAGGSYNEQFF. The DNA for the CDR3 is TGTGCCACCAGCAGAGGTTCGGCGGGTGGGTCCTACAATGAGCAGTTCTTC. Together with reference TRBV15 and TRBJ2-1, the CDR3 gives the full variable domain: DAMVIQNPRYQVTQFGKPVTLSCSQTLNHNVMYWYQQKSSQAPKLLFHYYDKDFNNEADTPDNFQSRRPNTSFCFLDIRSPGLGDTAMYLCATSRGSAGGSYNEQFFGPGTRLTVL.

This chain connects TRBV10-3 to TRBJ1-1; TRBD1 matches at 7 bases. V lost 4 bases, J lost 1 base, and 6 bases stayed unmatched. The germline V gene has CDR1 ENHRY and CDR2 SYGVKD. The CDR3 spans 15 residues. The CDR3 protein is CAISGTGGSNTEAFF. In DNA, the CDR3 is TGTGCCATCAGTGGGACAGGAGGATCGAACACTGAAGCTTTCTTT.

The chain uses TRBV21-1 and TRBJ1-6; the table's D call of TRBD1 was not tested on the DNA. TRBV21-1 is a recognized pseudogene. The CDR3 loop spans 14 amino acids. CDR3 sequence reads: CASTDRVDNSPLHF. CDR3 bases: TGTGCCAGCACTGACAGGGTCGATAATTCACCCCTCCACTTT.

The chain is built from TRBV6-5 and TRBJ2-5; D is possibly TRBD2 (7 bases). Trimming shortened V by 4 bases and J by 2 bases, and 14 bases separated the two germline ends. CDR1 and CDR2 (germline): MNHEY, SVGAGI. The CDR3 covers 15 residues. In DNA, the CDR3 is TGTGCCAGCAGTTTTCTAGGGGGGGTTCAAGAGACCCAGTACTTC. As protein: CASSFLGGVQETQYF.